The sequence of this T cell receptor (beta chain) was determined in a study of technical replicates of blood from a few donors. This CDR3 has 11 residues. Germline CDR1 and CDR2: SEHNR and FQNEAQ (reference sequence). V gave up 1 base and J gave up 9 bases, with 6 bases separating them. The table came from immunoSEQ multiplex PCR; TCRdb's copy has only in-frame clones and leaves some out. The profile shows 75,000 to 95,000 clones, approximately 95% of them singletons. J is TRBJ1-1 and V is TRBV7-9; a weak D match, TRBD1 (5 bases). The specimen was T cells isolated from PBMCs. This TCR was sampled from a human donor in good health. The CDR3 loop is CASSLEGKAFF. In DNA form, the CDR3 reads TGTGCCAGCAGCTTAGAGGGGAAAGCTTTCTTT.